What follows are 17 T cell receptor beta chains derived from one specimen sequenced in a study of blood T cell repertoires in COVID-19 (dated by TCRdb to 2018 to 2020). Libraries were constructed by the immunoSEQ multiplex PCR assay. The clones in this table, taken by TCRdb from immuneACCESS, are in-frame only. Not every clone is retained; where verified, under half of the shortfall comes from an unresolved V gene, and the cause of the rest is unknown. This sample holds some 65,000 clones; around 93% were observed only once. About 3% of the sample rests with the top ten. Sample: peripheral blood. The receptors originated from a man between 70 and 80 years old with active COVID-19.

A single count supports this clone. The J gene is TRBJ2-5, the V gene TRBV7-9; the match to TRBD2 covers 9 bases. With V trimmed by 1 base and J by 3 bases, 6 bases remained unmatched. CDR1 and CDR2 from the germline V gene are SEHNR and FQNEAQ (reference sequence). This CDR3 is built from 16 residues. CDR3 loop: CASSLVGGGAEETQYF. The DNA for the CDR3 is TGTGCCAGCAGCTTAGTCGGCGGGGGGGCCGAAGAGACCCAGTACTTC.

The rearrangement links TRBV5-6 to TRBJ2-1; 7 nucleotides agree with TRBD1. The CDR3 is 17 residues long. J gave up 5 bases and V 1 base, and 12 bases lay outside the gene matches. Germline values: CDR1 SGHDT, CDR2 YYEEEE. The CDR3 nucleotides read TGTGCCAGCAGCTTGCTCCAGGTCAGGGGGATCCACAATGAGCAGTTCTTC. Translation: CASSLLQVRGIHNEQFF.

The chain is built from TRBV6-2 or TRBV6-3 and TRBJ2-3, with 9 nucleotides matching TRBD2. The CDR3 is 17 amino acids. Per germline, CDR1 MNHEY and CDR2 SVGEGT. J was trimmed by 5 bases and V by 0 bases; bases with no gene match: 9. As DNA, the CDR3 is TGTGCCAGCAGTTACTCCTTTGCGGGGGGGCCGGTAGATACGCAGTATTTT. It is translated as CASSYSFAGGPVDTQYF.

This clone was recorded only once. The rearrangement links TRBV3-1 (or the pseudogene TRBV3-2) to TRBJ2-5, with D hard to call. CDR1 is LGHDT, CDR2 YNNKEL, per germline (reference sequence). The CDR3 runs 12 residues. V was pared by 7 bases and J by 4 bases, with 10 bases between. CDR3 loop: CASTLGGETQYF. In DNA, the CDR3 is TGTGCCAGCACCCTAGGCGGAGAGACCCAGTACTTC.

This clone was picked up one time. The CDR3 DNA is TGTGCCAGCTCACCACCAGCCAGGGTGGATGGCTACACCTTC. This translates into CASSPPARVDGYTF. The chain recombines TRBV18 with TRBJ1-2; a weak D match, TRBD1 (5 bases). This CDR3 is built from 14 residues. Germline-derived CDR1 and CDR2 are KGHSH and LQKENI. V lost 0 bases and J 6 bases, leaving 11 bases between the germline ends.

V is TRBV6-5 and J is TRBJ2-7; D is perhaps TRBD1 (6 bases). Trimming removed 6 bases from V and 7 bases from J, with 19 bases in between. Germline V gene data show CDR1 as MNHEY and CDR2 as SVGAGI. The CDR3 has 14 amino acids. CDR3 loop: CASREHFQRGEQYV. The CDR3 DNA sequence: TGTGCCAGCAGAGAGCACTTTCAAAGGGGGGAGCAGTACGTC.

Only one count was recorded for this clone. V gene TRBV2 combines with J gene TRBJ1-4, with TRBD1 as a possible D gene (5 bases). Germline V gene lookup returns CDR1 SNHLY and CDR2 FYNNEI. This CDR3 spans 15 amino acids. The ends were cut back, 2 bases at V and 8 bases at J, with 15 bases in the middle. The CDR3 DNA sequence: TGTGCCAGCAGTGAATCGGGGGGAAGTTCGGAAAAACTGTTTTTT. Its protein product is CASSESGGSSEKLFF.

V and J are TRBV11-3 and TRBJ1-6; TRBD1 aligns across 9 bases. V gave up 5 bases and J gave up 3 bases; unmatched junction bases: 14. This CDR3 is built from 19 residues. The germline gives CDR1 SGHNT, CDR2 YENEEA. CDR3 region: CASSLLWDRVNFYNSPLHF. The CDR3 coding sequence is TGTGCCAGCAGCCTCCTATGGGACAGGGTTAATTTCTATAATTCACCCCTCCACTTT.

The genes are TRBV6-5 and TRBJ1-6; the D gene is possibly TRBD1 (5 bases). V lost 4 bases to trimming and J lost 8 bases, with 6 bases between them. CDR1 and CDR2 from the germline V gene are MNHEY and SVGAGI. The CDR3 length is 12 residues. CDR3 loop: CASSWGDSPLHF. DNA for the CDR3: TGTGCCAGCAGTTGGGGGGATTCACCCCTCCACTTT.

The V gene is TRBV10-2, the J gene TRBJ1-2, with D uncertain. CDR1 and CDR2 (germline): WSHSY, SAAADI. The CDR3 spans 13 residues. The ends were cut back, 4 bases at V and 8 bases at J, with 14 bases in the middle. CDR3 DNA sequence: TGCGCCAGCAGTGGACGGTCGGCGGAGGGCTACACCTTC. Its protein product is CASSGRSAEGYTF.

A few counts support this clone. The chain is built from TRBV6-5 and TRBJ2-7; D possibly corresponds to TRBD1 (6 bases). The germline gives CDR1 MNHEY, CDR2 SVGAGI. The length of the CDR3 is 15 residues. The ends were cut back, 7 bases at V and 2 bases at J, with 18 bases in the middle. The CDR3 is CASTGRQVAPYEQYF. The CDR3 bases are TGTGCCAGCACTGGCCGACAGGTGGCGCCCTACGAGCAGTACTTC.

This chain uses TRBV7-6 with TRBJ2-5; 9 bases match TRBD2. This CDR3 has 15 residues. Losses at the gene ends were 5 bases for V and 5 bases for J; bases not matched to a gene: 9. CDR1 and CDR2 from the germline V gene are SGHVS and FNYEAQ. Here the CDR3 reads CASSPNSGGGETQYF. The CDR3 bases are TGTGCCAGCAGCCCGAATAGCGGGGGCGGGGAGACCCAGTACTTC. The variable domain in full, completed from reference TRBV7-6 and TRBJ2-5, reads GAGVSQSPRYKVTKRGQDVALRCDPISGHVSLYWYRQALGQGPEFLTYFNYEAQQDKSGLPNDRFSAERPEGSISTLTIQRTEQRDSAMYRCASSPNSGGGETQYFGPGTRLLVL.

The table lists this clone with a count of one. The chain is built from TRBV6-5 and TRBJ2-3; 9 bases are a match to TRBD1. Germline loops: CDR1 MNHEY, CDR2 SVGAGI. This CDR3 has 15 amino acids. V was clipped by 5 bases and J by 4 bases; unmatched bases: 7. Written as DNA, the CDR3 is TGTGCCAGCAGTCCCCACAGGGGGCGCCCAGATACGCAGTATTTT. Protein: CASSPHRGRPDTQYF.

This clone was picked up one time. The chain uses TRBV23-1 and TRBJ1-1; tentatively, D is TRBD1 (5 bases). TRBV23-1 is flagged as an ORF with uncertain function. The CDR3 consists of 16 residues. V was shortened by 4 bases and J by 2 bases, with 17 bases between the two germline ends. Written as DNA, the CDR3 is TGCGCCAGCAGTCCCCGAAGACAGACAAGAAACACTGAAGCTTTCTTT. Protein: CASSPRRQTRNTEAFF.

The chain employs TRBV10-1 and TRBJ2-1; tentatively, D is TRBD1 (6 bases). With 6 bases removed from V and 11 bases from J, the gap between germline ends came to 11 bases. Looked up from germline, CDR1 is WNHNN and CDR2 is SYGVQD (reference sequence). The CDR3 totals 11 residues. In nucleotides, the CDR3 is TGCGCCAGCAGCAACAGGGTTAAGCAGTTCTTC. Encoded protein: CASSNRVKQFF.

This chain uses TRBV11-2 with TRBJ1-6; 8 positions match TRBD1. The CDR3 extends over 14 amino acids. Germline V gene lookup returns CDR1 SGHAT and CDR2 FQNNGV. V was clipped by 4 bases and J by 10 bases; unmatched bases: 6. CDR3 nucleotide sequence: TGTGCCAGCAGCTCGGACAGGGTTGGATCACCCCTCCACTTT. The encoded protein is CASSSDRVGSPLHF.

J is TRBJ1-1 and V is TRBV3-1 (or the pseudogene TRBV3-2); D call uncertain. CDR1 is LGHDT and CDR2 is YNNKEL in the germline V gene (reference sequence). The ends were cut back, 1 base at V and 1 base at J, with 10 bases in the middle. The CDR3 totals 15 residues. CDR3 amino acids: CASSQAPTRNTEAFF. The DNA for the CDR3 is TGTGCCAGCAGCCAAGCCCCCACACGGAACACTGAAGCTTTCTTT.